This T cell receptor beta chain was recorded in a study of technical replicates of blood from a handful of donors. The protocol was immunoSEQ multiplex PCR, while the TCRdb copy is restricted to in-frame clones and leaves out a portion. Of some 64,000 clones in the sample, 97% were seen once. This clone came up once. Looked up from germline, CDR1 is KGHSH and CDR2 is LQKENI. J gave up 1 base and V 6 bases, and 8 bases lay outside the gene matches. The CDR3 runs 16 residues. This receptor was identified in a human donor in good health. This chain links TRBV18 with TRBJ2-3; 9 nucleotides agree with TRBD1. Sequenced sample: T cells isolated from PBMCs. The CDR3 DNA follows: TGTGCCAGCTCTCAGGACAGGGGATTCGGCACAGATACGCAGTATTTT. Encoded protein: CASSQDRGFGTDTQYF.